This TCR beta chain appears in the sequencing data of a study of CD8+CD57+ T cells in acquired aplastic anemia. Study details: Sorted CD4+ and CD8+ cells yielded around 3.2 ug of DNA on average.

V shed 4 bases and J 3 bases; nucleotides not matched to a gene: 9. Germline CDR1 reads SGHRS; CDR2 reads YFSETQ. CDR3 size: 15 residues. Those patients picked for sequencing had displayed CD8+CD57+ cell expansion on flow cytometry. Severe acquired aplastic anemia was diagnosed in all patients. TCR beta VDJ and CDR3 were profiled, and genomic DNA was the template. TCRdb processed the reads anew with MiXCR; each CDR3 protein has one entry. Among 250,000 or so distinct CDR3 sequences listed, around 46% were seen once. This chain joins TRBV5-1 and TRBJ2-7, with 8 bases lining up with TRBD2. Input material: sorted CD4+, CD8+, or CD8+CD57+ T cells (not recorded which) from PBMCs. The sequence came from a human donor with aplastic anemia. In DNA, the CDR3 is TGCGCCAGCAGCGCTGAGGGGCGGGGGGACTACGAGCAGTACTTC. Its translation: CASSAEGRGDYEQYF. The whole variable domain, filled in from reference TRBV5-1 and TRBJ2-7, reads KAGVTQTPRYLIKTRGQQVTLSCSPISGHRSVSWYQQTPGQGLQFLFEYFSETQRNKGNFPGRFSGRQFSNSRSEMNVSTLELGDSALYLCASSAEGRGDYEQYFGPGTRLTVT.